This note documents a single T cell receptor (beta chain) sequence. The CDR3 spans 15 residues. The V gene's germline CDR1 is DFQATT and CDR2 SNEGSKA (reference sequence). Trimming took off 0 bases at V and 0 bases at J, with 9 bases between the two ends. The data belong to a study of T-cell reconstitution after alpha-beta-depleted transplantation in children. Preparation of the TCRbeta library involved a method that used unique molecular identifiers. TCRdb fed the PCR reads into MiXCR, producing one record per CDR3 protein. The data hold fewer than 550,000 distinct CDR3 sequences, with about 10% observed a single time.

The sequences come from PBMCs, collected before TCRalphabeta/CD19-depleted stem cell transplant. The receptor was derived from a child aged 2 to 10 with inherited bone marrow failure, due to receive a stem cell transplant. The rearrangement uses TRBV20-1 and TRBJ2-4; tentatively, D is TRBD2 (6 bases). The CDR3 sequence: CSARDGGEAKNIQYF. The DNA of the CDR3 is TGCAGTGCTAGAGATGGCGGGGAAGCCAAAAACATTCAGTACTTC.